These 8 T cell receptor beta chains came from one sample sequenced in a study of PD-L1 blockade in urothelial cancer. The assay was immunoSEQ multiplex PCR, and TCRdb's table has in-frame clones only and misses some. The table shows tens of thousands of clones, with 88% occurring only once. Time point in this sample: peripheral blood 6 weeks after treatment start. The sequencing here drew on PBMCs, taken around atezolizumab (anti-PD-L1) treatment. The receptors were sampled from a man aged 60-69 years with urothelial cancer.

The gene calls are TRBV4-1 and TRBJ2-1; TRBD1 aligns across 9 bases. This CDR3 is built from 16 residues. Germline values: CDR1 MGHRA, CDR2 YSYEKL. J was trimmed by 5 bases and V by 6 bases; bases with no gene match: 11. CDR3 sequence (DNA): TGCGCCAGCAGGGAACACCGGGACAGGGCCCACAATGAGCAGTTCTTC. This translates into CASREHRDRAHNEQFF.

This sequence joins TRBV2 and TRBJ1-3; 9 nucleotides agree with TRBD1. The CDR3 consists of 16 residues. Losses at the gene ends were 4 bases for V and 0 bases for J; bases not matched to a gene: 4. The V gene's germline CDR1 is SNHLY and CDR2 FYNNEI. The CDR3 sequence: CASSGTGGLSGNTIYF. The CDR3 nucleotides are TGTGCCAGCAGTGGTACAGGGGGCCTCTCTGGAAACACCATATATTTT.

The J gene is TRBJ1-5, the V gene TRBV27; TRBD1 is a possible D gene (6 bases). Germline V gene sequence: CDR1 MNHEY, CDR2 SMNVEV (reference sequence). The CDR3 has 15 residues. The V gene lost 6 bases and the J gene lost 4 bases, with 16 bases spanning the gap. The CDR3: CASRPEGVRNQPQHF. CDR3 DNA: TGTGCCAGCAGACCCGAGGGGGTGCGAAATCAGCCCCAGCATTTT.

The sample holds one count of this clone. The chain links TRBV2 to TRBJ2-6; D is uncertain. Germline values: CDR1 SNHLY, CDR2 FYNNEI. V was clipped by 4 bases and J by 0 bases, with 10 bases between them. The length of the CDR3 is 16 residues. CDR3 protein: CASSGSGSSGANVLTF. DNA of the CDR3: TGTGCCAGCAGTGGCTCTGGTAGCTCTGGGGCCAACGTCCTGACTTTC.

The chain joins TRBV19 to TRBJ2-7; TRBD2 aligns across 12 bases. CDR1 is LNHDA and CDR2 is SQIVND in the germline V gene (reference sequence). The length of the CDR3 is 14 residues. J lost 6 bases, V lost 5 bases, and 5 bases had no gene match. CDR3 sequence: CASSPSGRAFEQYF. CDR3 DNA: TGTGCCAGTAGTCCTAGCGGGAGGGCCTTCGAGCAGTACTTC.

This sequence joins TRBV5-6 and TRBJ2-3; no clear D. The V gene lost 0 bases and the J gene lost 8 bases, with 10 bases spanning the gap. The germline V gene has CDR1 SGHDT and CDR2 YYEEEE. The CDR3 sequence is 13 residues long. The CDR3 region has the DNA TGTGCCAGCAGCTTGGTTCCAACCAGTACGCAGTATTTT. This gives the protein CASSLVPTSTQYF.

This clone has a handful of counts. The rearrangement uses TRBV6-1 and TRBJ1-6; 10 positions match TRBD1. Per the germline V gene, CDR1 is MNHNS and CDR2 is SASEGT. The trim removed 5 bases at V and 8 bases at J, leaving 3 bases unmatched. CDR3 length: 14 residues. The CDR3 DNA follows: TGTGCCAGCAGTACCGGGACAGGGGATTCACCCCTCCACTTT. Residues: CASSTGTGDSPLHF.

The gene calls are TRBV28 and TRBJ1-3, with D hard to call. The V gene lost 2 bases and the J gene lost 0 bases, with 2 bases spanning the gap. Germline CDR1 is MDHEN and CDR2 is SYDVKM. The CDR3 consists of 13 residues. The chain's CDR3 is CASSLHSGNTIYF. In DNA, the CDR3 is TGTGCCAGCAGTTTACACTCTGGAAACACCATATATTTT.